The present entry profiles one TCR beta chain with its context. The CDR3 sequence is 17 residues long. Germline V gene lookup returns CDR1 SNHLY and CDR2 FYNNEI. Trimming at V came to 1 base and at J to 5 bases, leaving 6 bases not matched to a gene. Profiled with immunoSEQ multiplex PCR; TCRdb holds only in-frame clones, not every one. In the table there are nearly 110,000 clones, roughly 85% of which are singletons. This record comes from a study of T cell responses to AZD1222 COVID-19 vaccine. Sample: peripheral blood, taken 28 days after the second AZD1222 dose. This TCR was recovered from an adult who received the AZD1222 COVID-19 vaccine. J is TRBJ2-5 and V is TRBV2, with TRBD2 matching 14 bases. CDR3 coding DNA: TGTGCCAGCAGTGAAGGAGGGACTAGCGGGGGTGGGGAGACCCAGTACTTC. Its protein product is CASSEGGTSGGGETQYF.